This entry lists 10 T cell receptor beta chains sequenced from one sample in a study of T cell changes during pregnancy in multiple sclerosis. Profiling relied on immunoSEQ multiplex PCR, and the TCRdb table lists in-frame clones only, not all of them. Among tens of thousands of clones listed, just under 95% were seen once. The input for sequencing was peripheral blood, taken in the first trimester of pregnancy. These receptors were collected from a female donor with multiple sclerosis, enrolled in a pregnancy study.

This rearrangement joins TRBV18 to TRBJ1-3; D gene unclear. The CDR3 contains 15 residues. CDR1 and CDR2 (germline): KGHSH, LQKENI. The V end lost 2 bases, the J end lost 4 bases, and 12 bases lay between the germline ends. The CDR3, as DNA: TGTGCCAGCTCACCAATGTCGGGGAAAGGAAACACCATATATTTT. Its protein product is CASSPMSGKGNTIYF.

The V gene is TRBV6-6, the J gene TRBJ2-4; D gene ambiguous. CDR1 and CDR2 (germline): MNHNY, SVGAGI (reference sequence). V lost 5 bases, J lost 3 bases, and 11 bases lay in between. This CDR3 is built from 14 residues. CDR3 DNA: TGTGCCAGCAGTCCGGCACAGTTCAAAAACATTCAGTACTTC. It codes for CASSPAQFKNIQYF.

The sample holds a few counts of this clone. The chain links TRBV27 to TRBJ1-5; TRBD1 aligns across 8 bases. The germline V gene encodes CDR1 MNHEY and CDR2 SMNVEV (reference sequence). The CDR3 runs to 17 residues. V shed 4 bases, J shed 3 bases, and the junction held 11 bases outside the gene matches. The CDR3 protein is CASSSSRDRTYNQPQHF. The CDR3 nucleotides are TGTGCCAGCAGTTCCAGCCGGGACAGGACCTACAATCAGCCCCAGCATTTT.

This clone was found once. CDR3 DNA: TGTGCCAGTCGAGCGGGAGTAAAGACAGATACGCAGTATTTT. Translating gives CASRAGVKTDTQYF. J is TRBJ2-3 and V is TRBV19; 8 bases match TRBD2. V was clipped by 8 bases and J by 3 bases; unmatched bases: 7. CDR3 length equals 14 residues. Germline CDR1 reads LNHDA; CDR2 reads SQIVND (reference sequence).

The chain links TRBV28 to TRBJ2-1; TRBD1 is a possible D gene (6 bases). Germline V lookup: CDR1 MDHEN, CDR2 SYDVKM. Trimming pared 3 bases from V and 0 bases from J, leaving 9 bases between. This CDR3 comprises 15 residues. CDR3 loop: CASSFWDTSYNEQFF. CDR3 nucleotides: TGTGCCAGCAGTTTTTGGGACACCTCCTACAATGAGCAGTTCTTC.

This clone has only a few counts. This chain uses TRBV2 with TRBJ2-1; 8 nucleotides agree with TRBD2. The CDR3 covers 14 residues. V dropped 7 bases and J dropped 9; count of bases not matched to a gene: 11. The germline gives CDR1 SNHLY, CDR2 FYNNEI. In DNA, the CDR3 is TGTGCCAGCACCCGGACTAGCACCATCGGTGAGCAGTTCTTC. Translating it yields CASTRTSTIGEQFF.

The V call is TRBV7-8, the J call TRBJ2-2; 13 positions match TRBD2. The length of the CDR3 is 18 residues. Germline V gives CDR1 SGHVS, CDR2 FQNEAQ. V was clipped by 5 bases and J by 5 bases; unmatched bases: 11. The CDR3 nucleotides are TGTGCCAGCAGCCCAACACTAGCGGGGGGGCTAAAGACCGGGGAGCTGTTTTTT. As protein: CASSPTLAGGLKTGELFF.

This chain joins TRBV7-6 and TRBJ1-1; the D gene is possibly TRBD1 (5 bases). This CDR3 is 13 amino acids long. Trimming removed 8 bases from V and 1 base from J, with 11 bases in between. Germline V gene sequence: CDR1 SGHVS, CDR2 FNYEAQ. CDR3 sequence (DNA): TGTGCCAGCGGTGGGCAGGGGAACACTGAAGCTTTCTTT. It encodes CASGGQGNTEAFF. Combining the CDR3 with reference TRBV7-6 and TRBJ1-1 gives the whole variable domain GAGVSQSPRYKVTKRGQDVALRCDPISGHVSLYWYRQALGQGPEFLTYFNYEAQQDKSGLPNDRFSAERPEGSISTLTIQRTEQRDSAMYRCASGGQGNTEAFFGQGTRLTVV.

The chain uses TRBV4-1 and TRBJ2-3; 13 bases line up with TRBD2. The germline V gene has CDR1 MGHRA and CDR2 YSYEKL. The CDR3 spans 16 residues. Trimming removed 1 base from V and 6 bases from J; junction bases left unmatched: 4. The CDR3 DNA follows: TGCGCCAGCAGCCAAGGGACTAGCGGGAGACGGGATACGCAGTATTTT. It yields the protein CASSQGTSGRRDTQYF.

The gene calls are TRBV11-3 and TRBJ2-2; 10 nucleotides align to TRBD2. With 5 bases clipped from V and 3 bases from J, the junction kept 9 bases outside the gene matches. Germline V gene data show CDR1 as SGHNT and CDR2 as YENEEA. The CDR3 loop spans 17 amino acids. The CDR3 DNA is TGTGCCAGCAGCGAGGGACTAGCGCGAGGTGACACCGGGGAGCTGTTTTTT. It specifies CASSEGLARGDTGELFF.